This TCR beta chain is drawn from a study of cytomegalovirus exposure and HLA in healthy donors. Vbeta (60) and Jbeta (13) primers were used in the PCR. This table comes from immunoSEQ multiplex PCR, and its TCRdb copy is limited to in-frame clones, with some not included. The sample includes 95,000 to 150,000 clones, over 70% seen only once; the top ten take 7.5% to 10%. Trimming took off 7 bases at V and 0 bases at J, with 4 bases between the two ends. The CDR3 sequence is 12 residues long. Germline V gene lookup returns CDR1 MDHEN and CDR2 SYDVKM. The clonotype comes from a female donor in good health and CMV-seropositive. The material sequenced was PBMCs. The V and J genes are TRBV28 and TRBJ1-5; D is ambiguous. CDR3 sequence (DNA): TGTGCCAGCACAGGTAGCAATCAGCCCCAGCATTTT. Translating gives CASTGSNQPQHF.